The source of this TCR beta chain is a study of vaccination effects on CD4 cells after COVID-19. The V end was cut by 5 bases, the J end by 1 base, with 27 bases between. From germline, CDR1 is KGHSH and CDR2 LQKENI. The CDR3 consists of 20 residues. Prior to sequencing, the ViraFEST assay stimulated PBMC with viral peptide pools, which expanded the antigen-specific CD4+ T cells. Investigators separated out CD4+ T cells once 9 to 11 days of culture had passed. BNT162b2 vaccine or mRNA-1273 vaccine was given to participants in two doses. In regard to this clone: Its cognate antigen is unknown.

Here immunoSEQ multiplex PCR was the method, and the copy in TCRdb shows in-frame clones only, minus some. The sample lists around 22,000 clones; approximately 77% were seen once. This rearrangement joins TRBV18 to TRBJ1-5; possibly TRBD1 for D (6 bases). The sequence came from a human donor who received a COVID-19 vaccine. The sample was CD4+ T cells from PBMCs cultured with HCoV-NL63 spike peptides, taken after COVID-19 vaccination. The CDR3 sequence: CASSNIDGRRGGWSNQPQHF. CDR3 DNA sequence: TGTGCCAGCTCAAATATCGACGGACGAAGGGGGGGCTGGAGCAATCAGCCCCAGCATTTT.